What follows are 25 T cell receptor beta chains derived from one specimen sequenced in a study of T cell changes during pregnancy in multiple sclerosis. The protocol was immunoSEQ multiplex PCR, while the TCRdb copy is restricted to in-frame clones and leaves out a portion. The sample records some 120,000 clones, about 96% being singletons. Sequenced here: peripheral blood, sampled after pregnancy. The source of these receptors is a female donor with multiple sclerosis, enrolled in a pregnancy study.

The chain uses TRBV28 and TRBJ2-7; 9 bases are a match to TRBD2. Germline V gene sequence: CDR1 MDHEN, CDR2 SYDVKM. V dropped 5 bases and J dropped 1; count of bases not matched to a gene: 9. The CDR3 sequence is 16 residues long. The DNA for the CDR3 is TGTGCCAGCAGTGGACCAAGTAGCGGGAGATCCTACGAGCAGTACTTC. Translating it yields CASSGPSSGRSYEQYF.

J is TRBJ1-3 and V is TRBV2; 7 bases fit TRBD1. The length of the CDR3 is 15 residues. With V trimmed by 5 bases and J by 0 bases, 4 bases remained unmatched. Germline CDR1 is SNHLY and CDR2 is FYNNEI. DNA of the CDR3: TGTGCCAGCAGTAAGGGGGCTGGCTCTGGAAACACCATATATTTT. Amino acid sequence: CASSKGAGSGNTIYF.

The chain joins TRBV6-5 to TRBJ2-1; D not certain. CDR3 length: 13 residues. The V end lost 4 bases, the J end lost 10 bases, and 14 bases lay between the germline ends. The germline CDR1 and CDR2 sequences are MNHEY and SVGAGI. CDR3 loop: CASSLSARAEQFF. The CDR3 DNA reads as TGTGCCAGCAGTTTATCCGCGCGAGCCGAGCAGTTCTTC.

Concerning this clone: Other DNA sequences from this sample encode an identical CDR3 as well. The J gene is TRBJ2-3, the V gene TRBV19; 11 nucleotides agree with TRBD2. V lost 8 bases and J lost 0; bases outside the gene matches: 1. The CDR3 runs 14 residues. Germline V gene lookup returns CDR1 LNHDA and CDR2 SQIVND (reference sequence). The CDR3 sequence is CASRTSGSTDTQYF. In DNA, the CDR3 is TGTGCCAGTCGGACTAGCGGGAGCACAGATACGCAGTATTTT.

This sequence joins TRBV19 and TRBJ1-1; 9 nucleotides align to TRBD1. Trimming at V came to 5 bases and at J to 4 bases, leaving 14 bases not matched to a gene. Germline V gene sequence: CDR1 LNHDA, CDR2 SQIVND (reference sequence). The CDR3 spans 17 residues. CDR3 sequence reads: CASSPWTGVSWGTEAFF. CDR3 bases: TGTGCCAGTAGTCCCTGGACAGGGGTAAGTTGGGGCACTGAAGCTTTCTTT.

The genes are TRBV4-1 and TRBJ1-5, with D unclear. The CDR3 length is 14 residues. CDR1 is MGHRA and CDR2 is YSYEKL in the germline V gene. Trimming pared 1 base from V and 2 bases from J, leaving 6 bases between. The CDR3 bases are TGCGCCAGCAGCCAAGTAGTGGGCAATCAGCCCCAGCATTTT. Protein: CASSQVVGNQPQHF.

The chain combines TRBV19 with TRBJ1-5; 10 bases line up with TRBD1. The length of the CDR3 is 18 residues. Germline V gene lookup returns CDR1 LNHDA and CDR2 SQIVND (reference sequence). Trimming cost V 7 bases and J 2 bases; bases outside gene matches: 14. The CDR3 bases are TGTGCCAGTAACTTTCTCCGGGACAGGGGATCCGGCAATCAGCCCCAGCATTTT. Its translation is CASNFLRDRGSGNQPQHF. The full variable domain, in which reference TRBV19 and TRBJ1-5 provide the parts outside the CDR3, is DGGITQSPKYLFRKEGQNVTLSCEQNLNHDAMYWYRQDPGQGLRLIYYSQIVNDFQKGDIAEGYSVSREKKESFPLTVTSAQKNPTAFYLCASNFLRDRGSGNQPQHFGDGTRLSIL.

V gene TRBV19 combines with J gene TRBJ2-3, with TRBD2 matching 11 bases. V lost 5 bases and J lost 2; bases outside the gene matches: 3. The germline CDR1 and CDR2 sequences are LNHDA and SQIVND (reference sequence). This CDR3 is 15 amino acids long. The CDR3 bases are TGTGCCAGTAGTGTACTAGCGGGAGACACAGATACGCAGTATTTT. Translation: CASSVLAGDTDTQYF.

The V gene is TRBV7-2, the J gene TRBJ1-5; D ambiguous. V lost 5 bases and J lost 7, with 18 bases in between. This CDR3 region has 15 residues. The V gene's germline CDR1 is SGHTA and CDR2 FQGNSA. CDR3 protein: CASSVSLGRGQPQHF. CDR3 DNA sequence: TGTGCCAGCAGCGTTAGCCTCGGGAGAGGCCAGCCCCAGCATTTT. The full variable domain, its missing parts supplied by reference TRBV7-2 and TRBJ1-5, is GAGVSQSPSNKVTEKGKDVELRCDPISGHTALYWYRQSLGQGLEFLIYFQGNSAPDKSGLPSDRFSAERTGGSVSTLTIQRTQQEDSAVYLCASSVSLGRGQPQHFGDGTRLSIL.

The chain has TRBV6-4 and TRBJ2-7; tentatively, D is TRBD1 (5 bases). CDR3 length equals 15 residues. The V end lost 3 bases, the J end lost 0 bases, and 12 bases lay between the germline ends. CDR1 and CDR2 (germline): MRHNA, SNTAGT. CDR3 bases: TGTGCCAGCAGTGAAGACAGTTTAAGCTCCTACGAGCAGTACTTC. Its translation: CASSEDSLSSYEQYF.

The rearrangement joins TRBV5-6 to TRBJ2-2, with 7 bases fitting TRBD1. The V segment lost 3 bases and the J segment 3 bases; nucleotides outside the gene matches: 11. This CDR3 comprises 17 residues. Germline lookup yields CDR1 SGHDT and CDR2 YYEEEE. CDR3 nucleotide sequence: TGTGCCAGCAGCTATTTACAGGGGCGAGCGGACACCGGGGAGCTGTTTTTT. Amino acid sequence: CASSYLQGRADTGELFF.

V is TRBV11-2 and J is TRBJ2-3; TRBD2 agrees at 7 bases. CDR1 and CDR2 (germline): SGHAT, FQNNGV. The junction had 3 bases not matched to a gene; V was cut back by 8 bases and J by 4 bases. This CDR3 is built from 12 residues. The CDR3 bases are TGTGCCAGCGCGGGAGCGGCAGATACGCAGTATTTT. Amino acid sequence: CASAGAADTQYF.

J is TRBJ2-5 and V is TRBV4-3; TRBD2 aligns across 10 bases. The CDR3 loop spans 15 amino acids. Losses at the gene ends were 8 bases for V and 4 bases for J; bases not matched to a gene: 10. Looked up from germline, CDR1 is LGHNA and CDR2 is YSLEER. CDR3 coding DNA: TGCGCCAGCGCCCGGGGAGCGGGAGGGCCAGAGACCCAGTACTTC. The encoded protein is CASARGAGGPETQYF.

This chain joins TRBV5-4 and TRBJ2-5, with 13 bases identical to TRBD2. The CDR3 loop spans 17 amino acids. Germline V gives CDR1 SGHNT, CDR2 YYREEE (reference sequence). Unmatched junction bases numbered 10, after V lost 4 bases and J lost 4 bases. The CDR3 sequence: CASSPGLAGVGRETQYF. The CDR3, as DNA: TGTGCCAGCAGCCCCGGACTAGCGGGAGTTGGGAGAGAGACCCAGTACTTC.

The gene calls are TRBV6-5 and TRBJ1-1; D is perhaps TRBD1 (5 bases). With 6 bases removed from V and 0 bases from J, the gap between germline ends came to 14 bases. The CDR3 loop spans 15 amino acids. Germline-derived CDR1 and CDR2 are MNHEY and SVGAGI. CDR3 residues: CASRRAGRMNTEAFF. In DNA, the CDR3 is TGTGCCAGCAGAAGAGCGGGACGCATGAACACTGAAGCTTTCTTT.

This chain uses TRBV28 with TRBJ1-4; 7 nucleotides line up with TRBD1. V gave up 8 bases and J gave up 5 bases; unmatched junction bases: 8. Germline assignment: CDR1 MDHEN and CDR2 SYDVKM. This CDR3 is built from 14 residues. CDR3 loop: CASGRQGPNEKLFF. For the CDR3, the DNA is TGTGCCAGCGGTAGACAGGGACCAAATGAAAAACTGTTTTTT.

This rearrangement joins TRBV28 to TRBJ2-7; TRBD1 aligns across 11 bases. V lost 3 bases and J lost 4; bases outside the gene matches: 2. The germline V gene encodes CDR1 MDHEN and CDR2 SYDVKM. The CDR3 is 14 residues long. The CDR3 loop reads CASSFWDRGYEQYF. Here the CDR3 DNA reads TGTGCCAGCAGTTTTTGGGACAGGGGGTACGAGCAGTACTTC.

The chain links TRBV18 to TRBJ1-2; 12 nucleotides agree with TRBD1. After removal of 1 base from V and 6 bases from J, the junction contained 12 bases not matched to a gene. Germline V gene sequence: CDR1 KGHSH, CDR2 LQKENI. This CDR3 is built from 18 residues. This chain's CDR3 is CASSPLSGQGAVMDGYTF. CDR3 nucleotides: TGTGCCAGCTCACCACTGTCGGGACAGGGGGCGGTTATGGATGGCTACACCTTC.

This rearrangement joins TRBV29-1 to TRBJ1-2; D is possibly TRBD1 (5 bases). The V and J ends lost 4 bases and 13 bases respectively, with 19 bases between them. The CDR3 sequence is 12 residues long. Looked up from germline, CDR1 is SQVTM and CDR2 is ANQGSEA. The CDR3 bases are TGCAGCGTTGCGTCAGGGCCCAAATTCTCCACCTTC. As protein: CSVASGPKFSTF. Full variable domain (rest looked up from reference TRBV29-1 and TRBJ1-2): SAVISQKPSRDICQRGTSLTIQCQVDSQVTMMFWYRQQPGQSLTLIATANQGSEATYESGFVIDKFPISRPNLTFSTLTVSNMSPEDSSIYLCSVASGPKFSTFGSGTRLTVV.

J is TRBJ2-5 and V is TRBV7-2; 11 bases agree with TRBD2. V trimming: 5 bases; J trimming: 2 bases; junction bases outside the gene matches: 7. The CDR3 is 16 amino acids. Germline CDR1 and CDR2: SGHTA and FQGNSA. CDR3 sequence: CASSGRRLAGQETQYF. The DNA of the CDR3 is TGTGCCAGCAGCGGCCGAAGACTAGCGGGGCAAGAGACCCAGTACTTC. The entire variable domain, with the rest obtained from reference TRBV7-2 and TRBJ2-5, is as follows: GAGVSQSPSNKVTEKGKDVELRCDPISGHTALYWYRQSLGQGLEFLIYFQGNSAPDKSGLPSDRFSAERTGGSVSTLTIQRTQQEDSAVYLCASSGRRLAGQETQYFGPGTRLLVL.

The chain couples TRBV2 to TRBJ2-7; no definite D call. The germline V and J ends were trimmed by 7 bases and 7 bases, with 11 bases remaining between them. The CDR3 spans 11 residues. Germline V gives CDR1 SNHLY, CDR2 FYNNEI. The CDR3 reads CASTTSREQYF. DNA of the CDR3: TGTGCCAGCACCACATCGAGGGAGCAGTACTTC.

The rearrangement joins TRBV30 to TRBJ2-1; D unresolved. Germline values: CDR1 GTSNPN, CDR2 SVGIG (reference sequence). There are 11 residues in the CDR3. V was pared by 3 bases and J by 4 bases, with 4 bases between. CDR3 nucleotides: TGTGCCTGGAGGCGGTACAATGAGCAGTTCTTC. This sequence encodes CAWRRYNEQFF.

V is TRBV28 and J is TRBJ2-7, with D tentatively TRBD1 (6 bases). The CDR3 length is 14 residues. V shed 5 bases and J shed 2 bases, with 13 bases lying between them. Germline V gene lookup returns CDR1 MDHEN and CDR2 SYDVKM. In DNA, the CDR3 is TGTGCCAGCAGTGTGGACAGTTCCACCTACGAGCAGTACTTC. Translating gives CASSVDSSTYEQYF.

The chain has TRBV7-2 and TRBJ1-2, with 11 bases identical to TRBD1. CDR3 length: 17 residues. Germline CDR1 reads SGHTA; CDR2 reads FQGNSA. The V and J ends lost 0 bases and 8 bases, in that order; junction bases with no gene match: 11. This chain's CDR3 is CASSLAHIGQGARGYTF. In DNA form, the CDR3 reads TGTGCCAGCAGCTTAGCCCATATTGGACAGGGGGCGCGGGGCTACACCTTC.

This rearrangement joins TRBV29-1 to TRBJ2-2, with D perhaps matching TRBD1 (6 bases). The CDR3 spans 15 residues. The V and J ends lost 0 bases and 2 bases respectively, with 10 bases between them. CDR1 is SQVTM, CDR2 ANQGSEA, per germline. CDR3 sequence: CSVEDGTSNTGELFF. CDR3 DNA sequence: TGCAGCGTTGAAGACGGGACAAGTAACACCGGGGAGCTGTTTTTT.